The 10 T cell receptor beta chains below come from one sample, sequenced in a study of chemoradiotherapy in HPV16-positive cancers. Assay: immunoSEQ multiplex PCR; the TCRdb copy retains only in-frame clones and omits some. The profile shows around 13,000 clones, less than 80% of them singletons. The sample here was taken from a patient who underwent chemoradiotherapy. These receptors all come from a human donor with HPV-associated anogenital cancer.

CDR3 in DNA: TGCAGCGTTGATCAGGGGCCCAATCAGCCCCAGCATTTT. It translates to CSVDQGPNQPQHF. The chain is built from TRBV29-1 and TRBJ1-5; tentative D call: TRBD1 (6 bases). The CDR3 runs 13 residues. V dropped 3 bases and J dropped 3 bases, with 9 bases sitting between them. The V gene's germline CDR1 is SQVTM and CDR2 ANQGSEA.

The chain couples TRBV14 to TRBJ2-7; possibly TRBD1 or TRBD2 for D (6 bases each). CDR1 is SGHDN, CDR2 FVKESK, per germline. Trimming stripped 5 bases from V and 3 bases from J, with 23 bases between. This CDR3 contains 17 residues. The CDR3 sequence: CASSSRGRGWWGYEQYF. The CDR3 DNA follows: TGTGCCAGCAGCAGCCGGGGGCGTGGGTGGTGGGGCTACGAGCAGTACTTC.

The chain combines TRBV6-1 with TRBJ2-7, with 13 nucleotides matching TRBD2. The J segment lost 2 bases and the V segment lost 7 bases, leaving 5 bases of the junction unmatched. The germline gives CDR1 MNHNS, CDR2 SASEGT. The CDR3 has 15 residues. This CDR3 is CASNAGTSGTYEQYF. The CDR3 coding sequence is TGTGCCAGCAACGCCGGGACTAGCGGGACCTACGAGCAGTACTTC.

The table lists this clone with a count of one. The chain uses TRBV27 and TRBJ2-1; TRBD1 might be the D (5 bases). The CDR3 runs to 14 residues. V was pared by 8 bases and J by 0 bases, with 11 bases between. Per the germline V gene, CDR1 is MNHEY and CDR2 is SMNVEV (reference sequence). The CDR3 reads CASGQGLSYNEQFF. In DNA, the CDR3 is TGTGCCAGCGGCCAGGGTCTCTCCTACAATGAGCAGTTCTTC.

V is TRBV4-3 and J is TRBJ2-2; D not certain. CDR1 is LGHNA and CDR2 is YSLEER in the germline V gene. This CDR3 spans 14 amino acids. V gave up 0 bases and J gave up 3 bases, with 5 bases separating them. The CDR3 bases are TGCGCCAGCAGCCAAGATGAGCACACCGGGGAGCTGTTTTTT. Translating it yields CASSQDEHTGELFF.

This clone was found once. This chain uses TRBV7-9 with TRBJ2-3, with 10 bases identical to TRBD1. The CDR3 covers 15 residues. The V and J ends lost 3 bases and 2 bases, in that order; junction bases with no gene match: 2. Per germline, CDR1 SEHNR and CDR2 FQNEAQ (reference sequence). The CDR3 DNA is TGTGCCAGCAGCTTCGGGACAGGGGTCACAGATACGCAGTATTTT. Translating gives CASSFGTGVTDTQYF.

The chain links TRBV21-1 to TRBJ1-2; no check of the table's D call, TRBD1, against the DNA was made. TRBV21-1 is labeled a pseudogene. This CDR3 is 16 amino acids long. CDR3 coding DNA: TGTGCCAGCAGCAAAAGGTTAGCAGGGGACAACTATGGCTACACCTTC. It encodes CASSKRLAGDNYGYTF.

This chain connects TRBV28 to TRBJ2-1; D may correspond to TRBD1 or TRBD2 (6 bases each). CDR1 is MDHEN and CDR2 is SYDVKM in the germline V gene. V was shortened by 2 bases and J by 5 bases, with 16 bases between the two germline ends. This CDR3 spans 16 amino acids. DNA for the CDR3: TGTGCCAGCAGTTTAAGCGGGCAGGGGACCAACAATGAGCAGTTCTTC. Protein product: CASSLSGQGTNNEQFF.

This chain links TRBV5-1 with TRBJ2-2, with 9 bases identical to TRBD2. Germline CDR1 and CDR2: SGHRS and YFSETQ. CDR3 length: 15 residues. After removal of 0 bases from V and 5 bases from J, the junction contained 2 bases not matched to a gene. The CDR3 region is CASSLASGNTGELFF. CDR3 in DNA: TGCGCCAGCAGCTTGGCTAGCGGGAATACCGGGGAGCTGTTTTTT.

The genes are TRBV18 and TRBJ1-2, with D possibly matching TRBD1 (5 bases). The germline CDR1 and CDR2 sequences are KGHSH and LQKENI. V dropped 3 bases and J dropped 2 bases, with 10 bases sitting between them. The CDR3 extends over 14 amino acids. The CDR3, as DNA: TGTGCCAGCTCACCCAAGACAGAGAACTATGGCTACACCTTC. Residues: CASSPKTENYGYTF. Full variable domain (outside the CDR3, taken from reference TRBV18 and TRBJ1-2): NAGVMQNPRHLVRRRGQEARLRCSPMKGHSHVYWYRQLPEEGLKFMVYLQKENIIDESGMPKERFSAEFPKEGPSILRIQQVVRGDSAAYFCASSPKTENYGYTFGSGTRLTVV.